The 2 T cell receptor beta chains reported below all come from one sample, sequenced in a study of cytomegalovirus exposure and HLA in healthy donors. Use of 60 Vbeta and 13 Jbeta primers characterized the PCR. Assay: immunoSEQ multiplex PCR; the TCRdb copy retains only in-frame clones and omits some. The sample yields approximately 170,000 clones, 80% to 85% seen once. Sequenced material: PBMCs. The receptors derive from a boy under 10 years old in good health and CMV-seronegative.

This chain uses TRBV19 with TRBJ2-2, with TRBD2 identical over 12 bases. The CDR3 has 18 amino acids. After removal of 7 bases from V and 5 bases from J, the junction contained 14 bases not matched to a gene. Germline CDR1 and CDR2: LNHDA and SQIVND (reference sequence). In nucleotides, the CDR3 is TGTGCCAGTATCAGCGGGGCTAGCGGGAGGGCCGTTACCGGGGAGCTGTTTTTT. This gives the protein CASISGASGRAVTGELFF.

This clone appeared once. The chain carries TRBV19 and TRBJ1-5; 11 nucleotides line up with TRBD1. This CDR3 contains 16 residues. Germline V CDR1 and CDR2: LNHDA, SQIVND (reference sequence). The V segment lost 3 bases and the J segment 6 bases; nucleotides outside the gene matches: 7. The CDR3 nucleotides are TGTGCCAGTAGTATGAATATGGGGACAGGGGGTCAGCCCCAGCATTTT. Protein sequence: CASSMNMGTGGQPQHF.